This T cell receptor (beta chain) was profiled in a study of early T cells in non-severe SARS-CoV-2 infection. For the study at large: Sequenced bulk RNA came from whole blood that was unsorted, and chains were unpaired.

The protocol attached unique molecular identifiers to individual cDNA molecules. TCRdb processed the 5' RACE reads anew with MiXCR; each CDR3 protein has one entry. Of 25,000 to 30,000 distinct CDR3 sequences listed, 3.5% to 5% are singletons. Broader study findings: Using VDJdb, the matching emphasized anti-spike CD8 responses while missing private and CD4 specificities.

This clonotype came up many times. The antigen is not known. The specimen sequenced was whole blood. The sequence came from an adult who was a healthcare worker with PCR-confirmed SARS-CoV-2 infection or an uninfected control (not recorded which).

The CDR3 loop is CASSPLPGQGMNTEAFF. CDR3 nucleotide sequence: TGTGCCAGCAGCCCACTACCGGGACAGGGGATGAACACTGAAGCTTTCTTT. The genes are TRBV7-3 and TRBJ1-1; 10 positions agree with TRBD1. J was trimmed by 0 bases and V by 5 bases; bases with no gene match: 9. The CDR3 has 17 amino acids. Germline values: CDR1 SGHTA, CDR2 FQGTGA.